The rows below give T cell receptor beta chains drawn from one sample of a study of identical twins. TCRdb reprocessed the 5' RACE reads with MiXCR, giving one entry per CDR3 protein. This table has 700,000 or so distinct CDR3 sequences, roughly 8% appearing once. The same sample was also studied in work on yellow fever vaccine responses in identical twins.

Specimen: PBMCs. Receptors originate from a woman aged 18-35 years in good health. Both conserved end residues are part of each CDR3. Fields, in order: clone size, J gene, V gene, CDR3 protein. Clone size is stated in some rows and not others, as once, few, many or a class when expanded.

many	TRBJ1-2	TRBV12-3/TRBV12-4	CASSRDRGYGYTF
few	TRBJ2-7	TRBV7-2	CASSLLVAGQYEQYF
few	TRBJ1-5	TRBV5-5	CASSRGPVSDQPQHF
.	TRBJ2-5	TRBV2	CASSEMAIQETQYF
.	TRBJ2-5	TRBV7-2	CASSPRDRGRLETQYF
few	TRBJ1-3	TRBV7-6	CASSPKVGQPTLWNTIYF
few	TRBJ1-1	TRBV20-1	CSAREPNTEAFF
many	TRBJ2-5	TRBV12-3/TRBV12-4	CASRIAGKGETQYF
many	TRBJ2-3	TRBV12-3/TRBV12-4	CASSLRLAESTDTQYF
many	TRBJ2-3	TRBV3-1	CASSLQRGVSTDTQYF
many	TRBJ2-7	TRBV29-1	CSADSGGAYEQYF
many	TRBJ2-2	TRBV12-3/TRBV12-4	CASSLQRPGSAGELFF
few	TRBJ2-7	TRBV7-9	CASSQAESSGPHYEQYF
few	TRBJ2-1	TRBV28	CAKQRDYNEQFF
many	TRBJ1-6	TRBV27	CASSGRAAASPLHF
.	TRBJ2-5	TRBV29-1	CSVEGGYQETQYF
.	TRBJ2-1	TRBV7-2	CASSFTGTEQFF
few	TRBJ1-1	TRBV6-6	CASSSGGQAFF
.	TRBJ2-1	TRBV29-1	CSVEILDNEQFF
few	TRBJ2-7	TRBV28	CASGMGVSGMSSYEQYF
.	TRBJ1-1	TRBV12-3/TRBV12-4	CASSLIGTASWNTEAFF
many	TRBJ2-3	TRBV2	CASGGFGADTQYF
few	TRBJ2-7	TRBV7-9	CASSGGQGQYEQYF
.	TRBJ2-5	TRBV4-1	CASSQARYLQETQYF
few	TRBJ2-1	TRBV11-3	CASSSGFGEVGEQFF
many	TRBJ2-1	TRBV5-1	CASSLGVVEQFF
few	TRBJ2-3	TRBV11-2	CASSFRLESTQYF
few	TRBJ2-7	TRBV27	CASSSSRDSYEQYF
.	TRBJ2-7	TRBV5-1	CASSLDTDRDDEQYF
.	TRBJ2-1	TRBV20-1	CSARRPAGYNEQFF
.	TRBJ1-4	TRBV29-1	CSVGGGSTNEKLFF
few	TRBJ2-7	TRBV7-9	CASSPGGGQGIRYF
many	TRBJ2-7	TRBV12-3/TRBV12-4	CASSKSGKFYEQYF
.	TRBJ1-4	TRBV5-1	CASSLRSGNDEKLFF
.	TRBJ2-1	TRBV7-9	CASFNWRGAYNEQFF
.	TRBJ2-3	TRBV11-2	CASSLAQGAFRTDTQYF
.	TRBJ2-5	TRBV7-2	CASSSGDRETQYF
.	TRBJ2-7	TRBV20-1	CSAAGVASGVGTYEQYF
few	TRBJ2-5	TRBV4-1	CASSQGSGSGNTETQYF
few	TRBJ1-4	TRBV15	CATSRVSLGGTGSEKLFF
few	TRBJ2-7	TRBV20-1	CSARDFRFSYEQYF
few	TRBJ2-7	TRBV7-9	CASSFPLDRAYEQYF
.	TRBJ2-7	TRBV7-8	CASSFGLVGYEQYF
few	TRBJ1-1	TRBV29-1	CSVMVNTEAFF
few	TRBJ2-2	TRBV6-1	CASRGWGGFTGELFF